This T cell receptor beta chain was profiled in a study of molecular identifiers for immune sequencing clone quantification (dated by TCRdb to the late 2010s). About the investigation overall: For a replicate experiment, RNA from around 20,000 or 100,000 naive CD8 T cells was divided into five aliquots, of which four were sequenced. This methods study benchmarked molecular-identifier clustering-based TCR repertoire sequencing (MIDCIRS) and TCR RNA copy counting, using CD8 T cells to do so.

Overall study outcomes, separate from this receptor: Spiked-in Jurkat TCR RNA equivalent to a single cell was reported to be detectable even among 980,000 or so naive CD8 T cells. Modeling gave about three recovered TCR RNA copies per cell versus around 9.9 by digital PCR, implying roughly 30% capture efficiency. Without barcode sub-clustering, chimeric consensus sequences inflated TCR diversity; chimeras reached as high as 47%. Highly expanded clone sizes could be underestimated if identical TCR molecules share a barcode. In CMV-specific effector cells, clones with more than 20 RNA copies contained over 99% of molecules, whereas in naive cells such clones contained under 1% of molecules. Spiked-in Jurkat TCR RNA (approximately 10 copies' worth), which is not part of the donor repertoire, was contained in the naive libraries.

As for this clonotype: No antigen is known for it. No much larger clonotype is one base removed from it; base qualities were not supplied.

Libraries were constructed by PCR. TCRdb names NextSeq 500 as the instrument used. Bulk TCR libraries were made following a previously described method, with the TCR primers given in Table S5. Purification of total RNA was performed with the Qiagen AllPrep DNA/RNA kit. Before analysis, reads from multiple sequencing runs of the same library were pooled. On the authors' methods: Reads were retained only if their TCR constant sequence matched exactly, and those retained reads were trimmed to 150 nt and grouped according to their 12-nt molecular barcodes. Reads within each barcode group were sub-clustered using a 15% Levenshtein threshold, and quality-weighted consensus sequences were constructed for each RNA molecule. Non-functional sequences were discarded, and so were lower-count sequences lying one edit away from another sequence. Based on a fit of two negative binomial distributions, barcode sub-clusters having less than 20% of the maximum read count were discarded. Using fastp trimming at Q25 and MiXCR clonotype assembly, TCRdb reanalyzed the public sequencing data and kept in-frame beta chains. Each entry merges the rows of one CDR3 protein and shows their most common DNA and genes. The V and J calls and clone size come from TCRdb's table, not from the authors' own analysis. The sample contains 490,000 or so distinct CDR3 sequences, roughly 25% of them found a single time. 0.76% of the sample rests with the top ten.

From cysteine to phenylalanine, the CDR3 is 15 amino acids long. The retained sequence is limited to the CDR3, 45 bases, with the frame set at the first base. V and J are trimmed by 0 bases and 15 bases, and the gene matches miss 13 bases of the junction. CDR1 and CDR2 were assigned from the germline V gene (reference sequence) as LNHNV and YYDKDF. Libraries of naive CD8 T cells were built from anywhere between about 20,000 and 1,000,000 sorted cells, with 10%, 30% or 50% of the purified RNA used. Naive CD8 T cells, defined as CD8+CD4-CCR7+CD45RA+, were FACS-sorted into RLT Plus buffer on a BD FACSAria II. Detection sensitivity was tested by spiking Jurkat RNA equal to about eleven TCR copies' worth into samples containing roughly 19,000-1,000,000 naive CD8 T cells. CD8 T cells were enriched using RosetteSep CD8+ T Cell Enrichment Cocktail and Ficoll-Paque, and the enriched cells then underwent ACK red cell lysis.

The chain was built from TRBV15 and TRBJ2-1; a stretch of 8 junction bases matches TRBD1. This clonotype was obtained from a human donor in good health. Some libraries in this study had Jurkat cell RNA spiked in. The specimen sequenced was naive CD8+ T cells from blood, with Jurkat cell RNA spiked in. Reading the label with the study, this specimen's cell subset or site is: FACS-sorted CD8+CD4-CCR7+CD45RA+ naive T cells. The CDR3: CATSRDRSVGTGVFF. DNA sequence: TGTGCCACCAGCAGAGATCGGAGCGTCGGGACAGGAGTGTTCTTC.